The next 4 T cell receptor beta chains were all read from a single sample in a study of beta chain features in type 1 diabetes. The study, taken as a whole, reports: All four CD4+ subsets from Type 1 diabetes patients carried moderately but significantly shorter TCRB CDR3s.

Their recognized antigens are unknown. Reverse transcription of all isolated RNA meant that expressed TCRB transcripts were sequenced. Clones were sequenced by immunoSEQ multiplex PCR, and TCRdb holds only the in-frame ones, with some missing. The profile shows roughly 340,000 clones, about 12% of them singletons. Sequenced: naive CD4+ T cells from blood. These receptors were collected from a woman between 18 and 30 years old with type 1 diabetes.

The genes are TRBV5-1 and TRBJ1-1, with 10 positions matching TRBD1. With V trimmed by 4 bases and J by 8 bases, 11 bases remained unmatched. This CDR3 is 15 amino acids long. Germline V CDR1 and CDR2: SGHRS, YFSETQ. This chain's CDR3 is CASSLYQGTGAEAFF. The DNA of the CDR3 is TGCGCCAGCAGCCTTTACCAAGGGACAGGGGCCGAAGCTTTCTTT.

V and J are TRBV7-3 and TRBJ2-3; no reliable D call. Germline V gene lookup returns CDR1 SGHTA and CDR2 FQGTGA. The CDR3 loop spans 12 amino acids. The germline V and J ends were trimmed by 5 bases and 8 bases, with 11 bases remaining between them. The CDR3 reads CASSTDDGTQYF. The CDR3 DNA follows: TGTGCCAGCAGCACAGACGACGGTACGCAGTATTTT.

This clone was seen only a few times. The rearrangement uses TRBV27 and TRBJ1-2, with D possibly matching TRBD1 (5 bases). Germline V gene data show CDR1 as MNHEY and CDR2 as SMNVEV (reference sequence). This CDR3 contains 12 residues. V shed 8 bases and J shed 8 bases, with 15 bases lying between them. CDR3 protein: CASSRGIGGYTF. Written as DNA, the CDR3 is TGTGCCAGCTCTAGGGGAATAGGAGGCTACACCTTC.

The table lists this clone with a few counts. The CDR3 sequence is CASSQQTAGEGYTF. The CDR3 nucleotides are TGCGCCAGCAGCCAACAGACCGCGGGAGAGGGCTACACCTTC. The chain employs TRBV4-3 and TRBJ1-2; D ambiguous. CDR1 and CDR2 (germline): LGHNA, YSLEER. Trimming took 2 bases from V and 8 from J, leaving 15 bases between them. This CDR3 has 14 residues.